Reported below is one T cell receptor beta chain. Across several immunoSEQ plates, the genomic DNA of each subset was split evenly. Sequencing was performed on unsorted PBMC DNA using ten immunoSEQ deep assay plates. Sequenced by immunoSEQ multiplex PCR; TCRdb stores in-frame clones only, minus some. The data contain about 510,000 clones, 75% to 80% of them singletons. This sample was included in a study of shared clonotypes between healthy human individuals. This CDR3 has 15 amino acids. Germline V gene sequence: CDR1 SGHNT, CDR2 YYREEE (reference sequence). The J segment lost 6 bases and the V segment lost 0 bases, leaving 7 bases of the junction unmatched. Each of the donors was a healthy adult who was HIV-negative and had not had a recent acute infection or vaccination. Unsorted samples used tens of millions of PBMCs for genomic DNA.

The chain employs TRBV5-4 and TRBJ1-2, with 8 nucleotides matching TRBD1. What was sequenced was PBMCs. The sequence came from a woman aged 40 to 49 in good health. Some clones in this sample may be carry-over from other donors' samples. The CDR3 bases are TGTGCCAGCAGCTTGGGCGGACAGGGTGGGGATGGCTACACCTTC. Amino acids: CASSLGGQGGDGYTF. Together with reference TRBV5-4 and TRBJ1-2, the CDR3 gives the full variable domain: ETGVTQSPTHLIKTRGQQVTLRCSSQSGHNTVSWYQQALGQGPQFIFQYYREEENGRGNFPPRFSGLQFPNYSSELNVNALELDDSALYLCASSLGGQGGDGYTFGSGTRLTVV.